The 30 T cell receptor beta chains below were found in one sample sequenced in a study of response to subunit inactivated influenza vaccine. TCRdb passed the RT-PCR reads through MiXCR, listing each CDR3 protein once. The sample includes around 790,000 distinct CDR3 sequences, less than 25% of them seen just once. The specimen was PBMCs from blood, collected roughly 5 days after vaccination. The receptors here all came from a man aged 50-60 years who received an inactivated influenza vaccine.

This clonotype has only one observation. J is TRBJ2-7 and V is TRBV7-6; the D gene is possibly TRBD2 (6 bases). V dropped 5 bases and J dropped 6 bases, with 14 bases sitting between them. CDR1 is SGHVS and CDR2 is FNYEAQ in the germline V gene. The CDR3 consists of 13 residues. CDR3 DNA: TGTGCCAGCAGCGCCGGGACTTCGATCGAGCAGTACTTC. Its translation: CASSAGTSIEQYF.

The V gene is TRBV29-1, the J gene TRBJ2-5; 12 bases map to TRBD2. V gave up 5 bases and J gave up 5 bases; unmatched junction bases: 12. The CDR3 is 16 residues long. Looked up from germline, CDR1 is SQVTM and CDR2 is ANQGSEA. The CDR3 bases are TGCAGCGTTCAAGCGTATATGACTAGCGGGAGTGAGACCCAGTACTTC. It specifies CSVQAYMTSGSETQYF. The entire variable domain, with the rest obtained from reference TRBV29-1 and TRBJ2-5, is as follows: SAVISQKPSRDICQRGTSLTIQCQVDSQVTMMFWYRQQPGQSLTLIATANQGSEATYESGFVIDKFPISRPNLTFSTLTVSNMSPEDSSIYLCSVQAYMTSGSETQYFGPGTRLLVL.

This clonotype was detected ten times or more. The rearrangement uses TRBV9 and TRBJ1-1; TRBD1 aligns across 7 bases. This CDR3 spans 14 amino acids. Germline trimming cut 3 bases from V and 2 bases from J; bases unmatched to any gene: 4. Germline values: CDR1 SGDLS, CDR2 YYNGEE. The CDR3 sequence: CASSAGGRNTEAFF. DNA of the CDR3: TGTGCCAGCAGCGCAGGGGGAAGAAACACTGAAGCTTTCTTT.

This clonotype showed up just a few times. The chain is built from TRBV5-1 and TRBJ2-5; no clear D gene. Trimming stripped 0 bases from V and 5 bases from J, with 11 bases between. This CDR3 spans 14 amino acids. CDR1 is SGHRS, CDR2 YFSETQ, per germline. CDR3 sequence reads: CASSLEKGGETQYF. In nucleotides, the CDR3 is TGCGCCAGCAGCTTGGAAAAGGGTGGTGAGACCCAGTACTTC.

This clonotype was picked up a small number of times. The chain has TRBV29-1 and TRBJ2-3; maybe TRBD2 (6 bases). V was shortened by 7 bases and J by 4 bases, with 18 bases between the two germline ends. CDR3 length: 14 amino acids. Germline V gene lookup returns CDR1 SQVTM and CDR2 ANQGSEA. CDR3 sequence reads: CSGADSGRPDTQYF. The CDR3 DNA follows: TGCAGCGGTGCCGACAGCGGGCGCCCAGATACGCAGTATTTT.

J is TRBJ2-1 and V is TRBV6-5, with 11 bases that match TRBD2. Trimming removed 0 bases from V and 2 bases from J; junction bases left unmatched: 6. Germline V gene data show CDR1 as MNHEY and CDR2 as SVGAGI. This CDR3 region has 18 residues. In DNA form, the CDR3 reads TGTGCCAGCAGTTACTCGCCGGGACTAGCGGCTACCTACAATGAGCAGTTCTTC. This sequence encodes CASSYSPGLAATYNEQFF.

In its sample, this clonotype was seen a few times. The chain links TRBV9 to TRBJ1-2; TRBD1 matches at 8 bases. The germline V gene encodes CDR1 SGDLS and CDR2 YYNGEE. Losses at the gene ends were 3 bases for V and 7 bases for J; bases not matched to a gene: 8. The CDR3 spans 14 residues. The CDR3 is CASSGDRSAGGYTF. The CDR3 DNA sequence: TGTGCCAGCAGCGGGGACAGGAGCGCTGGTGGCTACACCTTC. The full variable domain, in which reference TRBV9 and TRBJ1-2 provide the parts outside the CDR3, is DSGVTQTPKHLITATGQRVTLRCSPRSGDLSVYWYQQSLDQGLQFLIQYYNGEERAKGNILERFSAQQFPDLHSELNLSSLELGDSALYFCASSGDRSAGGYTFGSGTRLTVV.

CDR3 sequence: CSGLQAGDSYNEQFF. The CDR3 nucleotides read TGCAGCGGCTTACAAGCGGGAGACTCCTACAATGAGCAGTTCTTC. This chain uses TRBV29-1 with TRBJ2-1; 8 nucleotides agree with TRBD2. The CDR3 runs to 15 residues. V lost 7 bases, J lost 0 bases, and 8 bases stayed unmatched. CDR1 and CDR2 (germline): SQVTM, ANQGSEA.

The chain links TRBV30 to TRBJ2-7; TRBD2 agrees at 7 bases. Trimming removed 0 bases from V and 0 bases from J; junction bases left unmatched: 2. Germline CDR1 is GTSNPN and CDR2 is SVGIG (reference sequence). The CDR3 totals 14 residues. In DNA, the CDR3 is TGTGCCTGGAGTGTAGGCGGGAGCTCCTACGAGCAGTACTTC. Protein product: CAWSVGGSSYEQYF.

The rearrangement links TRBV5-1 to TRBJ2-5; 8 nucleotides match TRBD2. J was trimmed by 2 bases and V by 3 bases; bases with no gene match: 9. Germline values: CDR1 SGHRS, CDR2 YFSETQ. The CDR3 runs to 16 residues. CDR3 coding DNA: TGCGCCAGCAGCTGGGGATCGGGGGGGACGCAAGAGACCCAGTACTTC. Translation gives CASSWGSGGTQETQYF.

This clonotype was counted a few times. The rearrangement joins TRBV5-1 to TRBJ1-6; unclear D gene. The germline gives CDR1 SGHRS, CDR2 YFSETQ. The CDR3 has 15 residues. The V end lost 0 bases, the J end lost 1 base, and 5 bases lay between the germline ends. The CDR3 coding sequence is TGCGCCAGCAGCTTGGAAGATTCCTATAATTCACCCCTCCACTTT. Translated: CASSLEDSYNSPLHF.

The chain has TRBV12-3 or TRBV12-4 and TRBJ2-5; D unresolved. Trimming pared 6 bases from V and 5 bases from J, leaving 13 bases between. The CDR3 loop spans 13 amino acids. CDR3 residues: CASSLGYHETQYF. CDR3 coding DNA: TGTGCCAGCAGCCTAGGGTATCATGAGACCCAGTACTTC.

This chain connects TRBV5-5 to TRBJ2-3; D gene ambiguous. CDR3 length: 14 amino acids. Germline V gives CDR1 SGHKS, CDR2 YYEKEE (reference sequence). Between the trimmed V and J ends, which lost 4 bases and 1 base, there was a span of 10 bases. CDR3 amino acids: CASSPGPGTDTQYF. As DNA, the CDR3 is TGTGCCAGCAGCCCCGGACCTGGCACAGATACGCAGTATTTT.

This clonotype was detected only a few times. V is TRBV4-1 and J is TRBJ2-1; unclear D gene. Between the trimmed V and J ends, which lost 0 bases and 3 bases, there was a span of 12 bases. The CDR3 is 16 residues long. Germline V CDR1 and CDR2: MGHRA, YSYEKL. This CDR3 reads CASSQEVSSNYNEQFF. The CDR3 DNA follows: TGCGCCAGCAGCCAAGAAGTGAGCTCGAACTACAATGAGCAGTTCTTC.

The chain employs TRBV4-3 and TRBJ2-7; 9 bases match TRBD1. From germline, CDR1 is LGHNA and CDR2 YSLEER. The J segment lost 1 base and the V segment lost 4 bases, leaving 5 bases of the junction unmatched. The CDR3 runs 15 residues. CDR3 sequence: CASSPGTGKSYEQYF. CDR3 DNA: TGCGCCAGCAGCCCCGGGACAGGGAAGTCCTACGAGCAGTACTTC.

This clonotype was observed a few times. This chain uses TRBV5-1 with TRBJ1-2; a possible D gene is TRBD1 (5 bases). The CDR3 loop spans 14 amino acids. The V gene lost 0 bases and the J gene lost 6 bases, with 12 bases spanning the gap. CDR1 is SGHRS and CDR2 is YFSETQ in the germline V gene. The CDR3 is CASSLDMGLNGYTF. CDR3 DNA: TGCGCCAGCAGCTTGGATATGGGGCTGAATGGCTACACCTTC.

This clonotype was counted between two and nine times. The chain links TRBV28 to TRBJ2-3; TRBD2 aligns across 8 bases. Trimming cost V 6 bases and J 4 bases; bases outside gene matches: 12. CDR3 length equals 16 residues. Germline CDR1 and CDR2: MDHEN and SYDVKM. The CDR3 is CASSPTSGSSPDTQYF. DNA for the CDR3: TGTGCCAGCAGCCCTACCAGCGGGAGTAGCCCAGATACGCAGTATTTT.

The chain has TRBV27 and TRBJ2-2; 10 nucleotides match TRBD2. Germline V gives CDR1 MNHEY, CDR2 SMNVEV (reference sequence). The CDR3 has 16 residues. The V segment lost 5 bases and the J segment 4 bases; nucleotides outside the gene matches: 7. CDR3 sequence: CASSQSGGAFTGELFF. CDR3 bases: TGTGCCAGCAGTCAAAGCGGGGGGGCCTTCACCGGGGAGCTGTTTTTT.

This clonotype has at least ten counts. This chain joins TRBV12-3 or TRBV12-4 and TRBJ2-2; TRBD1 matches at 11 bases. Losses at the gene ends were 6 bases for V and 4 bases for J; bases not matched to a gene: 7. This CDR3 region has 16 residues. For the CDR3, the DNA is TGTGCCAGCAGACTCAGCGGGACAGGGGGCACCGGGGAGCTGTTTTTT. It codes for CASRLSGTGGTGELFF.

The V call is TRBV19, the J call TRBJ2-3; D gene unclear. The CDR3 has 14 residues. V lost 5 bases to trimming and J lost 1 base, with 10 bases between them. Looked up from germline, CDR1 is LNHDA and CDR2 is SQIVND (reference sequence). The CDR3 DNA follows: TGTGCCAGTAGTCTCGGGTTTCGCACAGATACGCAGTATTTT. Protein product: CASSLGFRTDTQYF.

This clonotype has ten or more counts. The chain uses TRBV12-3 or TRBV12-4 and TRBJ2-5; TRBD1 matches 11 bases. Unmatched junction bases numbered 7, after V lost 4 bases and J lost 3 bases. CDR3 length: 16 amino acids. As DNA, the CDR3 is TGTGCCAGCAGTTCAACCGCGGGACAGGGGGAAGAGACCCAGTACTTC. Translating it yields CASSSTAGQGEETQYF.

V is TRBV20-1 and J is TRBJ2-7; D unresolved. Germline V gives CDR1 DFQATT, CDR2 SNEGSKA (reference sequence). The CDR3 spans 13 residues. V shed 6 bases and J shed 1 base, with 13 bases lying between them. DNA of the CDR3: TGCAGTGCAACTTTCCGGTTTTCCTACGAGCAGTACTTC. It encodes CSATFRFSYEQYF.

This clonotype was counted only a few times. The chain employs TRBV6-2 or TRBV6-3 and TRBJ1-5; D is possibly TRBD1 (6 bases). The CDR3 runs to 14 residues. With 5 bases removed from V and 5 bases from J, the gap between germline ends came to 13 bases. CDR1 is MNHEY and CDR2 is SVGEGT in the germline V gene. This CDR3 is CASSLQGMDQPQHF. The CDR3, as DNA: TGTGCCAGCAGTCTGCAGGGGATGGATCAGCCCCAGCATTTT.

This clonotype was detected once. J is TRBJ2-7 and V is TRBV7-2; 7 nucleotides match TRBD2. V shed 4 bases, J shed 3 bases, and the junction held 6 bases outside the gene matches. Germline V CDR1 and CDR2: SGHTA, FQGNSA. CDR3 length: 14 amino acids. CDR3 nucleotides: TGTGCCAGCAGCTCGGGGGGTGCTGGCTACGAGCAGTACTTC. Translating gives CASSSGGAGYEQYF.

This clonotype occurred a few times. The CDR3 reads CASSSAGTRGYNEQFF. CDR3 coding DNA: TGTGCCAGCAGCAGCGCCGGGACTAGGGGTTACAATGAGCAGTTCTTC. J is TRBJ2-1 and V is TRBV7-9, with 8 bases aligning to TRBD2. CDR3 length equals 16 residues. The V segment lost 5 bases and the J segment 4 bases; nucleotides outside the gene matches: 10. Germline-derived CDR1 and CDR2 are SEHNR and FQNEAQ (reference sequence).

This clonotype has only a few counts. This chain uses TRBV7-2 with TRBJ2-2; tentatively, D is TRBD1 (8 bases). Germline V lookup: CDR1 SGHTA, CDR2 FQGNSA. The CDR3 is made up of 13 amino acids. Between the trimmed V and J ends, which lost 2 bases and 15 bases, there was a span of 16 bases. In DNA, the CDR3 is TGTGCCAGCAGCTTACACAGGGGGGGGTGGATGTTTTTT. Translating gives CASSLHRGGWMFF.

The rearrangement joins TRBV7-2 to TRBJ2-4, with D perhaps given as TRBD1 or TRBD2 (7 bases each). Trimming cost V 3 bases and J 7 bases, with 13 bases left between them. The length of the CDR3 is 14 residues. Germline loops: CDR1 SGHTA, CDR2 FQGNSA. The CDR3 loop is CASSFRQGGNIQYF. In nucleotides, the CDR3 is TGTGCCAGCAGCTTTAGACAGGGAGGGAACATTCAGTACTTC.

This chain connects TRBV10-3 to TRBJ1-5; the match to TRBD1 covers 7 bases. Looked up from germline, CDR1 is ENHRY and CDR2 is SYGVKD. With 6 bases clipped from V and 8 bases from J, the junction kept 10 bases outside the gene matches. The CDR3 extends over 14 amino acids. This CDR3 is CAISHDREKEPQHF. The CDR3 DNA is TGTGCCATCAGCCACGACAGGGAGAAAGAGCCCCAGCATTTT.

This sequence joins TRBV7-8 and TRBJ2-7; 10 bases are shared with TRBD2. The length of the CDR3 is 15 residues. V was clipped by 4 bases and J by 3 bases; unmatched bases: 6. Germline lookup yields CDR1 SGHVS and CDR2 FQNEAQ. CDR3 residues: CASSSGLAAYYEQYF. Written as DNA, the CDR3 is TGTGCCAGCAGCTCCGGACTAGCGGCATACTACGAGCAGTACTTC.

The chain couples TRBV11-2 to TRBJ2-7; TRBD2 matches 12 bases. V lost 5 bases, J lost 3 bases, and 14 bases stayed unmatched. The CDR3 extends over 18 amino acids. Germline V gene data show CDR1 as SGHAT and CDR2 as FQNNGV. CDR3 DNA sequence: TGTGCCAGCAGCAAAAGGGTTCTAGCGGGGGGGCTATACTACGAGCAGTACTTC. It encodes CASSKRVLAGGLYYEQYF.